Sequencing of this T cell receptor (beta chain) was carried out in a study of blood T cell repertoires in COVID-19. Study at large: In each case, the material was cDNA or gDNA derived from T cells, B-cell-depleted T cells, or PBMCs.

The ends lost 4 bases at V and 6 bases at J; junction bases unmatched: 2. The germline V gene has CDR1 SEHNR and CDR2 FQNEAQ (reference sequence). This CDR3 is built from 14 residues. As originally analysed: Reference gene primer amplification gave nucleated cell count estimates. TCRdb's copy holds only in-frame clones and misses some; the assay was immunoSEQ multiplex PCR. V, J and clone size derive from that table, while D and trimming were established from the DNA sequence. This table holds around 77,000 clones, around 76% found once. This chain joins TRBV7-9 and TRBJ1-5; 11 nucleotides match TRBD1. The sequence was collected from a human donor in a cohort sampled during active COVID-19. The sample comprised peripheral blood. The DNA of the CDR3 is TGTGCCAGCAGCTCGGACAGGGGGCGTCAGCCCCAGCATTTT. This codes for CASSSDRGRQPQHF.